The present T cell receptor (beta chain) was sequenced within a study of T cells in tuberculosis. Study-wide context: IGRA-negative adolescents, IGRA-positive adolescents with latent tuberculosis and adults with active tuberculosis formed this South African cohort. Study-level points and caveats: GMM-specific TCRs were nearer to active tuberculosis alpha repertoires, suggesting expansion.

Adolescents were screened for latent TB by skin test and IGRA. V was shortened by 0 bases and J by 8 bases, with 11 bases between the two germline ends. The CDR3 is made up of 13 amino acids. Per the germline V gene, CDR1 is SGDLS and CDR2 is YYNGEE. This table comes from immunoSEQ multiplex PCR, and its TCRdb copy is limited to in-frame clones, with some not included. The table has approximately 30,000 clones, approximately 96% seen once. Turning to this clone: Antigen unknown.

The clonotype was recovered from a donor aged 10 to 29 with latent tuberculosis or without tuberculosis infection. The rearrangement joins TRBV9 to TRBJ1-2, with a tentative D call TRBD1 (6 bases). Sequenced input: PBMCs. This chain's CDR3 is CASSVEQGDGYTF. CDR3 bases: TGTGCCAGCAGCGTAGAACAGGGAGACGGCTACACCTTC.